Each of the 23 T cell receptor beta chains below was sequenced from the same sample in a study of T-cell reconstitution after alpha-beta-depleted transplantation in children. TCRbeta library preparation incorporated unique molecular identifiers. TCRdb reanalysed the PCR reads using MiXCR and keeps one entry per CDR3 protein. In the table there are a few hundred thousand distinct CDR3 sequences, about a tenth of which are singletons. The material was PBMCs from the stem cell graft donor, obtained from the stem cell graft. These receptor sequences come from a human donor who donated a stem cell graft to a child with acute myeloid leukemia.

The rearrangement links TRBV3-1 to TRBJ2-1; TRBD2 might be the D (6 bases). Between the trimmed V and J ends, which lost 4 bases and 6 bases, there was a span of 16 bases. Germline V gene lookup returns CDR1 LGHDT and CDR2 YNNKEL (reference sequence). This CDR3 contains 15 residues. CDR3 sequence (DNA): TGTGCCAGCAGCCCGGACTTTAACGGGGGCAATGAGCAGTTCTTC. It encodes CASSPDFNGGNEQFF.

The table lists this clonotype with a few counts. The CDR3 loop reads CASSLLGQNEKLFF. DNA of the CDR3: TGCGCCAGCAGCTTGCTGGGACAGAATGAAAAACTGTTTTTT. The J gene is TRBJ1-4, the V gene TRBV5-1; 7 bases match TRBD1. Per germline, CDR1 SGHRS and CDR2 YFSETQ. V lost 1 base and J lost 5; bases outside the gene matches: 2. The CDR3 is 14 amino acids.

The CDR3 spells CASSGITASSYNEQFF. The CDR3 DNA is TGTGCCAGCAGCGGGATAACCGCGAGCTCCTACAATGAGCAGTTCTTC. This chain links TRBV5-5 with TRBJ2-1; D not certain. This CDR3 has 16 residues. CDR1 is SGHKS, CDR2 YYEKEE, per germline (reference sequence). Trimming left V 4 bases short and J 0 bases short, with 14 bases between.

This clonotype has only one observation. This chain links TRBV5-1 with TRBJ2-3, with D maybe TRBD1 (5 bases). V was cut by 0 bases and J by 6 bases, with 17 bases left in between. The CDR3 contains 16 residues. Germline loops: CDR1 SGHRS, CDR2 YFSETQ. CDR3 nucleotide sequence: TGCGCCAGCAGCTTGGAGGGCAGGGTGGATGGCGATACGCAGTATTTT. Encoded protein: CASSLEGRVDGDTQYF.

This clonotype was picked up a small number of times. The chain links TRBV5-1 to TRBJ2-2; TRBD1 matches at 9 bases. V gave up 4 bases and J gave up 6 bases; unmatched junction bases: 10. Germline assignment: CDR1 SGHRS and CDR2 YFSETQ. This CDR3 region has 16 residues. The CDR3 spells CASSAAGQGPPGELFF. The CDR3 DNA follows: TGCGCCAGCAGCGCCGCGGGACAGGGTCCCCCCGGGGAGCTGTTTTTT.

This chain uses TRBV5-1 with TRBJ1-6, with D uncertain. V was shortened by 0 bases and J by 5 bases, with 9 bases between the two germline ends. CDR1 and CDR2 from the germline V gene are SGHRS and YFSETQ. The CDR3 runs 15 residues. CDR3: CASSLVPANNSPLHF. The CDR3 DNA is TGCGCCAGCAGCTTGGTGCCAGCTAATAATTCACCCCTCCACTTT.

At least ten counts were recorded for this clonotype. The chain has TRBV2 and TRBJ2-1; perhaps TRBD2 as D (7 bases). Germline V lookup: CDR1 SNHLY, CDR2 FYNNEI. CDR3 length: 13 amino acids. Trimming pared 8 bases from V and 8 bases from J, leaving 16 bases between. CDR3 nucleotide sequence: TGTGCCAGCTGGGGGGGCGGCGGAGATGAGCAGTTCTTC. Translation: CASWGGGGDEQFF. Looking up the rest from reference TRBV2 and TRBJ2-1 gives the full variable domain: EPEVTQTPSHQVTQMGQEVILRCVPISNHLYFYWYRQILGQKVEFLVSFYNNEISEKSEIFDDQFSVERPDGSNFTLKIRSTKLEDSAMYFCASWGGGGDEQFFGPGTRLTVL.

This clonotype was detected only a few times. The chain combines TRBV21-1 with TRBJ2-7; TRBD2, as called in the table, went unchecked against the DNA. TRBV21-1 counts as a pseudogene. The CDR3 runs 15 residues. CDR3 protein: CASRESGRAPFWQYF. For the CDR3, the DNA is TGTGCCAGCAGAGAAAGCGGGAGGGCCCCTTTTTGGCAGTACTTC.

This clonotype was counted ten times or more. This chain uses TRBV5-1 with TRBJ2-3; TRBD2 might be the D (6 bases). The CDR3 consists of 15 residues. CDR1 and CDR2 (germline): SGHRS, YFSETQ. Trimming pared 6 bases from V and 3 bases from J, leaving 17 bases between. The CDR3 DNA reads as TGCGCCAGCACTAGCGAGGGAATCGGAACAGATACGCAGTATTTT. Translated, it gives CASTSEGIGTDTQYF.

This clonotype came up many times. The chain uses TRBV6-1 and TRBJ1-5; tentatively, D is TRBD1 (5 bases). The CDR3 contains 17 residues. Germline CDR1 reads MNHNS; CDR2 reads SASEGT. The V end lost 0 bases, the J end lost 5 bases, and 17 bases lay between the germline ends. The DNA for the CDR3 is TGTGCCAGCAGTGAAGCGCTTCGAGGCGGGGGAGATCAGCCCCAGCATTTT. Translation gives CASSEALRGGGDQPQHF.

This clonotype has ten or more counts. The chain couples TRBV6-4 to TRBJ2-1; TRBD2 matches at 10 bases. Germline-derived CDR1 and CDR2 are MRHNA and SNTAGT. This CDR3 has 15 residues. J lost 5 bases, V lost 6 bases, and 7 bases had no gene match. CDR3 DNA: TGTGCCAGCAGCCCCGGGACTAGCGAACACAATGAGCAGTTCTTC. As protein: CASSPGTSEHNEQFF.

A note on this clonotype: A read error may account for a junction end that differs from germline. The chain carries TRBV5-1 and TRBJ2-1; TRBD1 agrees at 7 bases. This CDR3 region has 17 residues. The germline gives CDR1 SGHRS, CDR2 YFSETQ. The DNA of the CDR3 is TGCGCCAGCAGCTTGGGGGGGACAGTCAGCTCCTACAATGACCAGTTCTTC. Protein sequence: CASSLGGTVSSYNDQFF. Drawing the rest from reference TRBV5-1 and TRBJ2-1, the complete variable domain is KAGVTQTPRYLIKTRGQQVTLSCSPISGHRSVSWYQQTPGQGLQFLFEYFSETQRNKGNFPGRFSGRQFSNSRSEMNVSTLELGDSALYLCASSLGGTVSSYNDQFFGPGTRLTVL.

The CDR3, as DNA: TGTGCCAGCAGCCCAGCGGGCAGCCAAGAGACCCAGTACTTC. It codes for CASSPAGSQETQYF. The chain joins TRBV9 to TRBJ2-5; D is perhaps TRBD2 (6 bases). The CDR3 is 14 amino acids. The V end was cut by 4 bases, the J end by 1 base, with 11 bases between. From germline, CDR1 is SGDLS and CDR2 YYNGEE.

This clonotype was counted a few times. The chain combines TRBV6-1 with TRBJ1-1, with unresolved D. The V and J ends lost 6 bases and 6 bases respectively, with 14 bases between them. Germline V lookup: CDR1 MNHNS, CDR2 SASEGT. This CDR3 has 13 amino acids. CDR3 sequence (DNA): TGTGCCAGCAGACCTGGACCGTCGGCTGAAGCTTTCTTT. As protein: CASRPGPSAEAFF.

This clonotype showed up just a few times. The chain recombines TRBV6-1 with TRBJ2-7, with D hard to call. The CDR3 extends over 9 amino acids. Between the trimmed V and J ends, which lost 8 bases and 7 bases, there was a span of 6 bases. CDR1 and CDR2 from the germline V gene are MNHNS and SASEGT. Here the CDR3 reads CASGWEQYV. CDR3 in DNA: TGTGCCAGCGGGTGGGAGCAGTACGTC.

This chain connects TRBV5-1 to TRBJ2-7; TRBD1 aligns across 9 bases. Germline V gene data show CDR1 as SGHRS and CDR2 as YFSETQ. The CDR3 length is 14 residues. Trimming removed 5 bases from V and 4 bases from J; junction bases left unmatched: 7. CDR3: CASRSGTGIYEQYF. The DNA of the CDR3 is TGCGCCAGCAGATCCGGGACAGGGATTTACGAGCAGTACTTC.

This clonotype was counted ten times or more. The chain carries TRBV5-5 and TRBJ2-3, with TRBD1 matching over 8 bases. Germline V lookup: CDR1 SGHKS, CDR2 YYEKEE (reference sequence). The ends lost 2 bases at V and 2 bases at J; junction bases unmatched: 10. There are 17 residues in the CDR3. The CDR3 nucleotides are TGTGCCAGCAGCTTCTCAACAGGGGGTCGTGTCACAGATACGCAGTATTTT. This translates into CASSFSTGGRVTDTQYF. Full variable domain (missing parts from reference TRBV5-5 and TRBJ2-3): DAGVTQSPTHLIKTRGQQVTLRCSPISGHKSVSWYQQVLGQGPQFIFQYYEKEERGRGNFPDRFSARQFPNYSSELNVNALLLGDSALYLCASSFSTGGRVTDTQYFGPGTRLTVL.

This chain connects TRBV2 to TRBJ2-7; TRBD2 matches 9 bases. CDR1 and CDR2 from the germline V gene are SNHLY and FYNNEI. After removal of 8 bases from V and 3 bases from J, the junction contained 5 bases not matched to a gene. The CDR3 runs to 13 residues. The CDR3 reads CASLSGGSYEQYV. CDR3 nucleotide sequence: TGTGCCAGCCTTAGCGGGGGTAGCTACGAGCAGTACGTC.

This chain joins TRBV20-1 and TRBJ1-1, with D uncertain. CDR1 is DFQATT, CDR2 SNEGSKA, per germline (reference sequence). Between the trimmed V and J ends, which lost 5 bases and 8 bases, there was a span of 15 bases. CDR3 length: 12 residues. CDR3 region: CSASAGSLEAFF. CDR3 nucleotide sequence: TGCAGTGCTTCGGCCGGGTCTCTCGAAGCTTTCTTT.

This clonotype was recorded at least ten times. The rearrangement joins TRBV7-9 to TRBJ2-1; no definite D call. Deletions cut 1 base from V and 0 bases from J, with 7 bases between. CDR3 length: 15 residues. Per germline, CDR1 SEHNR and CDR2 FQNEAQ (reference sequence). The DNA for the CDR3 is TGTGCCAGCAGCTTAGGACTCAGCTCCTACAATGAGCAGTTCTTC. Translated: CASSLGLSSYNEQFF. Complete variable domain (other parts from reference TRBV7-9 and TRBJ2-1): DTGVSQNPRHKITKRGQNVTFRCDPISEHNRLYWYRQTLGQGPEFLTYFQNEAQLEKSRLLSDRFSAERPKGSFSTLEIQRTEQGDSAMYLCASSLGLSSYNEQFFGPGTRLTVL.

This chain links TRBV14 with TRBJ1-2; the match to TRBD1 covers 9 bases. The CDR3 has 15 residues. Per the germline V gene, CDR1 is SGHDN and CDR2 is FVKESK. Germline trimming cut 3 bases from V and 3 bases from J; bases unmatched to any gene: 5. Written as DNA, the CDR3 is TGTGCCAGCAGCCACAGGGACAGGGTGTACTATGGCTACACCTTC. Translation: CASSHRDRVYYGYTF.

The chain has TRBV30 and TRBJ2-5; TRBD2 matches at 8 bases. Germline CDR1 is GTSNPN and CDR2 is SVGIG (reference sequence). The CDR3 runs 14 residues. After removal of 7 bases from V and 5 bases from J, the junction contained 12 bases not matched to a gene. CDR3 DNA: TGTGCCTCCCGACGGGGGGGCGGAATGGAGACCCAGTACTTC. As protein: CASRRGGGMETQYF.

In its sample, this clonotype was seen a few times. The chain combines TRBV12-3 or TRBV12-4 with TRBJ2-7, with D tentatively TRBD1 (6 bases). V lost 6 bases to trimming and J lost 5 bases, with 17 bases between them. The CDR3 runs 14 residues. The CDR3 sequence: CASSVQGVVHEQYF. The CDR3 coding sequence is TGTGCCAGCAGCGTACAGGGAGTGGTTCACGAGCAGTACTTC.